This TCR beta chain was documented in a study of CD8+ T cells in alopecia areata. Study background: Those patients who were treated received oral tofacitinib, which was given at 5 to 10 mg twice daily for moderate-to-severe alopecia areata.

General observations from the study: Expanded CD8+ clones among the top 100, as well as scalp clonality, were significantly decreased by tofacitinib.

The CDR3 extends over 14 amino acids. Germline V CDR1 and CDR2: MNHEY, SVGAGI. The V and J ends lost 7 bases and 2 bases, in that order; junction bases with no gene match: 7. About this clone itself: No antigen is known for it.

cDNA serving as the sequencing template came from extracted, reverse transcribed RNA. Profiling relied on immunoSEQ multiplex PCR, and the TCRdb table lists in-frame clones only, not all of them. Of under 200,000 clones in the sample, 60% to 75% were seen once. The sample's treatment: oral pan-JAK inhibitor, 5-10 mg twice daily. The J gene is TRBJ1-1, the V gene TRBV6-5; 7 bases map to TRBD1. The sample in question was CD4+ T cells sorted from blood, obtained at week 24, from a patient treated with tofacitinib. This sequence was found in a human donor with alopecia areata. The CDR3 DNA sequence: TGTGCCAGCAATCCGGGACAGACTAACACTGAAGCTTTCTTT. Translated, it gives CASNPGQTNTEAFF.